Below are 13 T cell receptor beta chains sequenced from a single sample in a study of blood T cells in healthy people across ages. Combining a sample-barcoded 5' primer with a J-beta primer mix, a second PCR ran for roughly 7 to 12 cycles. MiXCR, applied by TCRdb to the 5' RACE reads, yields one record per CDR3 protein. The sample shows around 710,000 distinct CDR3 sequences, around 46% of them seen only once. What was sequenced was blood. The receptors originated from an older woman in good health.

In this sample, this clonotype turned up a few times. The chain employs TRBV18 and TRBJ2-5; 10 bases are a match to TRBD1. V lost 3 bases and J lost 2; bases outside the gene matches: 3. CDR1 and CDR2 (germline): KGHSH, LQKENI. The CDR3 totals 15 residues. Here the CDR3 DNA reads TGTGCCAGCTCACCCCGGGACAGGGGTCAAGAGACCCAGTACTTC. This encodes CASSPRDRGQETQYF.

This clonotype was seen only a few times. For the CDR3, the DNA is TGCAGTGCTCAGGTCGGGGGAGATACGCAGTATTTT. The encoded protein is CSAQVGGDTQYF. The gene calls are TRBV20-1 and TRBJ2-3, with D tentatively TRBD2 (6 bases). Germline CDR1 is DFQATT and CDR2 is SNEGSKA (reference sequence). This CDR3 has 12 residues. Trimming removed 5 bases at V and 5 bases at J, with 11 bases between.

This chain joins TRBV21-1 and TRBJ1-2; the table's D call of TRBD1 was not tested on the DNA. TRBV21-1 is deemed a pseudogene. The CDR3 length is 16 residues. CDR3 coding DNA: TGTGCCAGCAGCGATAATTACAGGCACGGGGACTATGGCTACACCTTC. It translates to CASSDNYRHGDYGYTF.

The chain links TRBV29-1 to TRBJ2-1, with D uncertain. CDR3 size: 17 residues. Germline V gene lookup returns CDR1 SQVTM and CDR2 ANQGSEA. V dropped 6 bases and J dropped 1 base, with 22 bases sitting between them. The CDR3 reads CSVVGGIAGTSYNEQFF. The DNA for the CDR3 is TGCAGCGTCGTCGGCGGAATAGCTGGAACTTCCTACAATGAGCAGTTCTTC.

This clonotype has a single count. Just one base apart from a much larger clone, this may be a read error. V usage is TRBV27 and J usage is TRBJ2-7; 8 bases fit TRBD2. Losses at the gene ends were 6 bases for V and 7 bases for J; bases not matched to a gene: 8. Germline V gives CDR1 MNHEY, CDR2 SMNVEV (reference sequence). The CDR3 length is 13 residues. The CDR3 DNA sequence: TGTGCCAGCAGCCCGGGACTAGGCAATGAGCAGTACTTC. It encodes CASSPGLGNEQYF.

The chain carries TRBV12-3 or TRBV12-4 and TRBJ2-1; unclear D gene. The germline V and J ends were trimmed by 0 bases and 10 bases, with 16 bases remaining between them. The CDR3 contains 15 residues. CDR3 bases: TGTGCCAGCAGTTTAGCTCCTGACATAAACTACGAGCAGTTCTTC. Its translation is CASSLAPDINYEQFF.

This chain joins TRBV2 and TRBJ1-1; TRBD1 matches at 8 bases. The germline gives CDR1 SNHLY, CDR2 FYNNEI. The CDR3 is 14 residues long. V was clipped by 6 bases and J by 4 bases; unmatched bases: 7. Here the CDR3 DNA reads TGTGCCAGCAGCCTCTTCACAGGGGGCACTGAAGCTTTCTTT. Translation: CASSLFTGGTEAFF. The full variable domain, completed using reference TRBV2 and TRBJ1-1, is EPEVTQTPSHQVTQMGQEVILRCVPISNHLYFYWYRQILGQKVEFLVSFYNNEISEKSEIFDDQFSVERPDGSNFTLKIRSTKLEDSAMYFCASSLFTGGTEAFFGQGTRLTVV.

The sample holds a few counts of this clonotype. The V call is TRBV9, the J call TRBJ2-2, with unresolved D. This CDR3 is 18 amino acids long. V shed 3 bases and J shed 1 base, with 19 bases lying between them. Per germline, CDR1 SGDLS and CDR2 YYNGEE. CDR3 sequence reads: CASSERTGPRLNTGELFF. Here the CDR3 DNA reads TGTGCCAGCAGCGAGAGGACCGGACCTCGGTTGAACACCGGGGAGCTGTTTTTT.

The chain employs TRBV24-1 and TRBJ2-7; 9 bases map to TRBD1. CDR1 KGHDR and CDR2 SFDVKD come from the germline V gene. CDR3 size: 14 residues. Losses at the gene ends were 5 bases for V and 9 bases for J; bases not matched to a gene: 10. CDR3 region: CATSAAGQGVGQYF. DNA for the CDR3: TGTGCCACCAGTGCCGCGGGACAGGGAGTCGGGCAGTACTTC.

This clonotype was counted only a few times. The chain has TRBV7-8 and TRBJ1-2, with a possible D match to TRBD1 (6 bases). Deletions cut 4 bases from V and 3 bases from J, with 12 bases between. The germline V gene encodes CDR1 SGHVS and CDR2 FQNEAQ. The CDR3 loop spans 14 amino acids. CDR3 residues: CASSSQQGDYGYTF. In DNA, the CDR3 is TGTGCCAGCAGCTCGCAACAGGGTGACTATGGCTACACCTTC. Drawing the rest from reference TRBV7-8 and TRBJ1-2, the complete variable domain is GAGVSQSPRYKVAKRGQDVALRCDPISGHVSLFWYQQALGQGPEFLTYFQNEAQLDKSGLPSDRFFAERPEGSVSTLKIQRTQQEDSAVYLCASSSQQGDYGYTFGSGTRLTVV.

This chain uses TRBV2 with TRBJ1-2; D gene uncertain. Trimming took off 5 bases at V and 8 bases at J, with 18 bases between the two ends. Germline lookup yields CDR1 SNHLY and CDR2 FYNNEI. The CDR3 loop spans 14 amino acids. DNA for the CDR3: TGTGCCAGCAGTCTTGATTTCGCTCAGGAGGGCTACACCTTC. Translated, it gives CASSLDFAQEGYTF.

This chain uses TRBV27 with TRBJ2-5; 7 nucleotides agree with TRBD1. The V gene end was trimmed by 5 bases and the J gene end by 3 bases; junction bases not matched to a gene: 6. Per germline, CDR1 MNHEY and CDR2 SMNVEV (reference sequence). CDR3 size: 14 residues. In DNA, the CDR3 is TGTGCCAGCAGTACAGCACAGGGGAAAGAGACCCAGTACTTC. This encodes CASSTAQGKETQYF.

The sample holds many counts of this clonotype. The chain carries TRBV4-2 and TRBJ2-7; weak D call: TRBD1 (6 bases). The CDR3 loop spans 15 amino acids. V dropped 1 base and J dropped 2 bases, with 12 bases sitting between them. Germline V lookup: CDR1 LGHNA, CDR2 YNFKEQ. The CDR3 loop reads CASSQALGQTYEQYF. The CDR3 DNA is TGTGCCAGCAGCCAAGCTCTAGGACAGACCTACGAGCAGTACTTC.